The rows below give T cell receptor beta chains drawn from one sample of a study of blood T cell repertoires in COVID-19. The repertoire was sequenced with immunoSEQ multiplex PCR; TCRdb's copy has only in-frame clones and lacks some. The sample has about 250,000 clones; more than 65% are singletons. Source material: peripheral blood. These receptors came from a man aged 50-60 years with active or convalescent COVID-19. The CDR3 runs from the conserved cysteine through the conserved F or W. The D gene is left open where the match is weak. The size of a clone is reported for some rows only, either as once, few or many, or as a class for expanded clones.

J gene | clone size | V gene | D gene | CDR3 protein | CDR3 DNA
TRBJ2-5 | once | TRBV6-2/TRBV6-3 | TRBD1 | CASSYSPGQGEETQYF | TGTGCCAGCAGTTACTCGCCGGGACAGGGAGAAGAGACCCAGTACTTC
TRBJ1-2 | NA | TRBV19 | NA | CASSPPGQQLYGYTF | TGTGCCAGTAGTCCCCCGGGACAACAACTCTATGGCTACACCTTC
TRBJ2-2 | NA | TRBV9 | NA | CASSPPGQGITGELFF | TGTGCCAGCAGCCCCCCCGGGCAGGGGATAACCGGGGAGCTGTTTTTT
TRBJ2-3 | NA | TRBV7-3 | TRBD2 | CASSLPRTSGALTDTQYF | TGTGCCAGCAGCTTACCCCGGACTAGCGGGGCGCTCACAGATACGCAGTATTTT
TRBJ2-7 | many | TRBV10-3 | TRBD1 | CAISERGREQYF | TGTGCCATCAGTGAAAGGGGGCGGGAGCAGTACTTC
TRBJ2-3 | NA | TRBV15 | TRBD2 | CATSTGLAGGGVTDTQYF | TGTGCCACCAGCACTGGACTAGCGGGGGGGGGAGTCACAGATACGCAGTATTTT
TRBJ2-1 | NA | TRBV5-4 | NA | CASSLGPGGGDEQFF | TGTGCCAGCAGCTTGGGACCAGGGGGAGGAGATGAGCAGTTCTTC
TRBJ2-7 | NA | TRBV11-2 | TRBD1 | CASSPRTGMAYEQYF | TGTGCCAGCAGCCCCAGGACAGGGATGGCCTACGAGCAGTACTTC
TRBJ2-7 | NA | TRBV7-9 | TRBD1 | CASSLTGGSYEQYF | TGTGCCAGCAGCTTGACAGGGGGCTCCTACGAGCAGTACTTC
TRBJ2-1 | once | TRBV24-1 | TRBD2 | CATSDGLAGFFF | TGTGCCACCAGTGACGGACTAGCGGGGTTTTTCTTC
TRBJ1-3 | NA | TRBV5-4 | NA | CASSLAVDSAHSGNTIYF | TGTGCCAGCAGCTTGGCGGTTGACAGCGCTCACTCTGGAAACACCATATATTTT
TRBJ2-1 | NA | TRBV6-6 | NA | CASSHRVGRGPGNEQFF | TGTGCCAGCAGTCACAGGGTAGGGAGGGGCCCGGGGAATGAGCAGTTCTTC
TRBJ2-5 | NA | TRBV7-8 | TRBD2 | CASSFGLVAETQYF | TGTGCCAGCAGCTTCGGACTAGTAGCTGAGACCCAGTACTTC
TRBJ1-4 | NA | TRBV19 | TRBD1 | CASSANRQGTNEKLFF | TGTGCCAGTAGTGCGAACCGACAGGGGACTAATGAAAAACTGTTTTTT
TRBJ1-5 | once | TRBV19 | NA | CASSIARVDQPQHF | TGTGCCAGTAGTATCGCGCGGGTCGACCAGCCCCAGCATTTT
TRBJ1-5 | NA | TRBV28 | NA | CASSFSGALSEPQHF | TGTGCCAGCAGTTTCTCAGGGGCTCTGAGTGAGCCCCAGCATTTT
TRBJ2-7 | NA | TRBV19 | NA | CASSIGWTPSYEQYF | TGTGCCAGTAGTATAGGCTGGACACCATCCTACGAGCAGTACTTC
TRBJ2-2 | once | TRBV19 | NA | CASSIYGSGDTGELFF | TGTGCCAGTAGTATCTACGGGTCCGGGGACACCGGGGAGCTGTTTTTT
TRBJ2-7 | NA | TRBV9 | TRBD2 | CASSARTSGAYEQYF | TGTGCCAGCAGCGCCCGGACTAGCGGGGCCTACGAGCAGTACTTC
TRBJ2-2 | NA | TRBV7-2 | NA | CASSLKTGGPRTGELFF | TGTGCCAGCAGCTTAAAAACGGGGGGCCCTAGGACCGGGGAGCTGTTTTTT
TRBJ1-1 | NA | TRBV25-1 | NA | CASRQGAEAFF | TGTGCCAGCAGACAGGGAGCTGAAGCTTTCTTT
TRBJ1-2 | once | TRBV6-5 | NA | CASSYSGHGYTF | TGTGCCAGCAGTTACTCGGGGCATGGCTACACCTTC
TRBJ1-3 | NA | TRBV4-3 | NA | CASSQDWANSGNTIYF | TGCGCCAGCAGCCAAGATTGGGCTAACTCTGGAAACACCATATATTTT
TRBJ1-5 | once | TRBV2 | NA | CASAGQTNQPQHF | TGTGCCAGCGCAGGACAGACCAATCAGCCCCAGCATTTT
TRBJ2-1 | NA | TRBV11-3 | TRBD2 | CASGSGGVGGEQFF | TGTGCCAGCGGGAGCGGGGGGGTCGGTGGAGAGCAGTTCTTC
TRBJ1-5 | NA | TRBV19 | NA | CASSIGRNNQPQHF | TGTGCCAGTAGTATAGGCAGAAACAATCAGCCCCAGCATTTT
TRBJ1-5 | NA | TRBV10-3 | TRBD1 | CAISEFGQGGGQPQHF | TGTGCCATCAGTGAGTTTGGACAGGGAGGCGGTCAGCCCCAGCATTTT
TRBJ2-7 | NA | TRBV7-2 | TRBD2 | CASGKGLAGNSYEQYF | TGTGCCAGTGGGAAGGGACTAGCGGGGAACTCCTACGAGCAGTACTTC
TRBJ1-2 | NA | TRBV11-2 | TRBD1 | CASSATGGYGYTF | TGTGCCAGCAGCGCAACAGGGGGCTATGGCTACACCTTC
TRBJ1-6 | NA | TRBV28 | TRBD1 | CASSLNAGGISPLHF | TGTGCCAGCAGTTTAAATGCAGGGGGCATTTCACCCCTCCACTTT
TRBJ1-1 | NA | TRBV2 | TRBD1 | CASSPSGTGRTEAFF | TGTGCCAGCAGCCCCTCGGGGACAGGGCGTACTGAAGCTTTCTTT
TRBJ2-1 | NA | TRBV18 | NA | CASSPPTPSYNEQFF | TGTGCCAGCTCACCCCCTACCCCTTCCTACAATGAGCAGTTCTTC
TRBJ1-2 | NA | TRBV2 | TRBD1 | CASRDGQGGQYGYTF | TGTGCCAGCAGGGATGGACAGGGAGGCCAGTATGGCTACACCTTC
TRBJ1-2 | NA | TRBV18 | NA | CASSPSRTTYGYTF | TGTGCCAGCTCACCATCTCGGACAACCTATGGCTACACCTTC
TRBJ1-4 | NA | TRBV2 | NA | CASSLGANEKLFF | TGTGCCAGCAGTCTCGGGGCTAATGAAAAACTGTTTTTT
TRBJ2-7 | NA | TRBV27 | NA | CASSHRDSSYEQYF | TGTGCCAGCAGTCACAGAGACAGCTCCTACGAGCAGTACTTC
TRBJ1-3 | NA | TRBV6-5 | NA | CASKQGNTIYF | TGTGCCAGCAAACAGGGAAACACCATATATTTT
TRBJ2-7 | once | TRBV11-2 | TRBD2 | CASSLAQGLVGHEQYF | TGTGCCAGCAGCTTAGCCCAGGGACTAGTGGGCCACGAGCAGTACTTC
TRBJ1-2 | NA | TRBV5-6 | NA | CASSLEGVNGYTF | TGTGCCAGCAGCTTGGAAGGGGTCAATGGCTACACCTTC
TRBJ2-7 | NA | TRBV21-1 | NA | CAGRGTGKPYEQYF | TGTGCCGGGAGGGGGACAGGGAAACCCTACGAGCAGTACTTC
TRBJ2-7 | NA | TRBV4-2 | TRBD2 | CASSQDGAGGAYEQYF | TGTGCCAGCAGCCAAGATGGGGCGGGGGGGGCCTACGAGCAGTACTTC
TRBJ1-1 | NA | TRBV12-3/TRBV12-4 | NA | CASSLGSFRGFF | TGTGCCAGCAGCCTCGGGTCCTTCCGGGGTTTCTTT
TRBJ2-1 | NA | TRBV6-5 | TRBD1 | CASSPRGYNEQFF | TGTGCCAGCAGCCCCAGGGGGTACAATGAGCAGTTCTTC
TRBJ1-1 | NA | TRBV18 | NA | CASSPLSDTEAFF | TGTGCCAGCTCACCACTTTCGGACACTGAAGCTTTCTTT
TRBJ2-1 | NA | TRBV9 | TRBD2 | CASSQSGGSNEQFF | TGTGCCAGCAGCCAAAGCGGGGGGTCCAATGAGCAGTTCTTC
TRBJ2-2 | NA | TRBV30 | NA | CAWRMWGRTGELFF | TGTGCCTGGAGAATGTGGGGGCGTACCGGGGAGCTGTTTTTT
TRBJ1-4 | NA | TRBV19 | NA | CASSDRTTNEKLFF | TGTGCCAGTAGCGACAGGACAACTAATGAAAAACTGTTTTTT
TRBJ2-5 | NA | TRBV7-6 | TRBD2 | CASSAESGGHRTQYF | TGTGCCAGCAGCGCTGAGTCGGGGGGGCATCGGACCCAGTACTTC
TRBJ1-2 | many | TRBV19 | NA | CARRQSNYGYTF | TGTGCCAGAAGACAGTCTAACTATGGCTACACCTTC
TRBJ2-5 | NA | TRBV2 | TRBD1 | CASRDRGETQYF | TGTGCCAGCAGGGACAGGGGAGAGACCCAGTACTTC
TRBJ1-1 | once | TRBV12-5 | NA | CASGLGRNTEAFF | TGTGCTAGTGGTTTAGGGAGGAACACTGAAGCTTTCTTT
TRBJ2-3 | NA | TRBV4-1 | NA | CASSDGTPDTQYF | TGCGCCAGCAGCGACGGGACTCCAGATACGCAGTATTTT
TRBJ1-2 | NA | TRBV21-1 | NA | CASSLGPRGNYGYTF | TGTGCCAGCAGCTTGGGTCCAAGGGGTAACTATGGCTACACCTTC
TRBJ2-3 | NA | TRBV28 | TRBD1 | CASSPLDRGKDTQYF | TGTGCCAGCAGTCCTCTCGACAGGGGTAAAGATACGCAGTATTTT
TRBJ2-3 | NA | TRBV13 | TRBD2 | CASSWGRASTDTQYF | TGTGCCAGCAGCTGGGGGAGGGCGTCCACAGATACGCAGTATTTT